In this sample, the clone carrying this T cell receptor (beta chain) turned up many times. Its antigen is unidentified. The CDR3 consists of 15 residues. CDR1 is KGHDR and CDR2 is SFDVKD in the germline V gene. The germline V and J ends were trimmed by 3 bases and 2 bases, with 13 bases remaining between them. Using RNA transcripts as the source, TCR beta CDR3 regions were amplified. First-round RT-PCR with HTBI primers amplified the TCR CDR3 region. TCRdb processed the multiplex PCR reads anew with MiXCR; each CDR3 protein has one entry. The sample contains over 250,000 distinct CDR3 sequences, less than 30% of which appear only once. The data originate from a study of T cells in Graves' hyperthyroidism and ophthalmopathy. Whole-study findings and limits: Ophthalmopathy could be told apart from stable hyperthyroidism with a 13 V-J model.

This receptor was identified in a man aged 40-50 years with Graves' hyperthyroidism that later progressed to Graves' ophthalmopathy. The rearrangement joins TRBV24-1 to TRBJ2-7; tentative D call: TRBD1 (6 bases). Sequenced sample: blood. The CDR3 loop is CATSDNRDNPYEQYF. In DNA form, the CDR3 reads TGTGCCACCAGTGATAACCGGGACAACCCCTACGAGCAGTACTTC.